One and the same sample provided the 11 T cell receptor beta chains below, sequenced in a study of CD8+CD57+ T cells in acquired aplastic anemia. According to the study, genomic DNA was the template for TCR beta VDJ and CDR3 profiling. One entry per CDR3 protein, called by TCRdb with MiXCR from the reads. This table has approximately 200,000 distinct CDR3 sequences, approximately 49% appearing once. The sequenced sample consisted of sorted CD4+, CD8+, or CD8+CD57+ T cells (not recorded which) from PBMCs. These receptors were taken from a human donor in good health, serving as a control.

The chain recombines TRBV6-2 or TRBV6-3 with TRBJ2-1; D may match TRBD1 or TRBD2 (5 bases each). The CDR3 consists of 17 residues. Germline assignment: CDR1 MNHEY and CDR2 SVGEGT. With 6 bases removed from V and 3 bases from J, the gap between germline ends came to 21 bases. CDR3 loop: CASSPRRLNGGYNEQFF. In nucleotides, the CDR3 is TGTGCCAGCAGCCCCCGCCGCCTTAATGGGGGCTACAATGAGCAGTTCTTC.

The J gene is TRBJ2-7, the V gene TRBV6-6, with D maybe TRBD2 (5 bases). The CDR3 loop spans 15 amino acids. Germline loops: CDR1 MNHNY, CDR2 SVGAGI (reference sequence). Trimming removed 8 bases from V and 3 bases from J, with 20 bases in between. CDR3: CASRRYATDYYEQYF. In nucleotides, the CDR3 is TGTGCCAGCCGAAGGTACGCCACCGACTACTACGAGCAGTACTTC.

As regards this clonotype: A much larger clone differs from this one at a single base, so this may be a read error. This chain links TRBV6-4 with TRBJ2-3; the match to TRBD1 covers 9 bases. J gave up 2 bases and V 6 bases, and 18 bases lay outside the gene matches. CDR1 is MRHNA, CDR2 SNTAGT, per germline. The CDR3 runs 19 residues. Written as DNA, the CDR3 is TGTGCCAGCAGCGATCAACCTTGTCTTGGGGACAGGGCCACAGATACGCAGTATTTT. It yields the protein CASSDQPCLGDRATDTQYF.

This chain links TRBV7-3 with TRBJ1-5, with 9 nucleotides matching TRBD1. Germline CDR1 reads SGHTA; CDR2 reads FQGTGA. With 4 bases clipped from V and 6 bases from J, the junction kept 10 bases outside the gene matches. This CDR3 is 16 amino acids long. DNA for the CDR3: TGTGCCAGCAGCTCATCCGGGACAGGGAATCGTCAGCCCCAGCATTTT. The encoded protein is CASSSSGTGNRQPQHF. The complete variable domain, with remaining parts taken from reference TRBV7-3 and TRBJ1-5, reads GAGVSQTPSNKVTEKGKYVELRCDPISGHTALYWYRQSLGQGPEFLIYFQGTGAADDSGLPNDRFFAVRPEGSVSTLKIQRTERGDSAVYLCASSSSGTGNRQPQHFGDGTRLSIL.

For this clonotype: Without the conserved terminal phenylalanine or tryptophan, this CDR3 likely stems from a read error. The chain uses TRBV6-5 and TRBJ2-5; no clear D gene. The CDR3 sequence is 13 residues long. Per the germline V gene, CDR1 is MNHEY and CDR2 is SVGAGI. This CDR3 reads CVSSYIYFETQYI. The DNA for the CDR3 is TGTGTCAGCAGCTACATATATTTTGAGACCCAGTACATC.

This clonotype was detected ten times or more. V usage is TRBV7-2 and J usage is TRBJ2-7; D is uncertain. Germline V gives CDR1 SGHTA, CDR2 FQGNSA. V gave up 1 base and J gave up 4 bases, with 5 bases separating them. The CDR3 consists of 12 residues. The DNA of the CDR3 is TGTGCCAGCAGCTTAGACTGGTACGAGCAGTACTTC. It yields the protein CASSLDWYEQYF.

This clonotype was counted many times. V usage is TRBV10-3 and J usage is TRBJ1-2; tentative D call: TRBD1 (5 bases). V was clipped by 7 bases and J by 5 bases, with 14 bases between them. This CDR3 contains 13 residues. Looked up from germline, CDR1 is ENHRY and CDR2 is SYGVKD. The DNA of the CDR3 is TGTGCCATCACTAGACAGAACATGTATGGCTACACCTTC. Translated, it gives CAITRQNMYGYTF.

CDR3 amino acids: CASSIPGELFF. As DNA, the CDR3 is TGTGCCAGTAGTATCCCCGGGGAGCTGTTTTTT. This chain links TRBV19 with TRBJ2-2; D not certain. Germline CDR1 is LNHDA and CDR2 is SQIVND (reference sequence). V was shortened by 3 bases and J by 6 bases, with 2 bases between the two germline ends. This CDR3 has 11 amino acids.

The table lists this clonotype with many counts. The V call is TRBV7-2, the J call TRBJ1-2; 8 bases are a match to TRBD1. The germline CDR1 and CDR2 sequences are SGHTA and FQGNSA. The V segment lost 5 bases and the J segment 8 bases; nucleotides outside the gene matches: 7. The CDR3 is made up of 13 amino acids. Written as DNA, the CDR3 is TGTGCCAGCAGCACCCCGACAGGGGAAGGCTACACCTTC. Translated, it gives CASSTPTGEGYTF.

In regard to this clonotype: A single base separates this from a much larger clone, so it may be a read error. The V gene is TRBV20-1, the J gene TRBJ1-4, with D hard to call. The CDR3 sequence is 14 residues long. CDR1 is DFQATT, CDR2 SNEGSKA, per germline (reference sequence). CDR3 loop: CGANRPGGGEKLFF. The CDR3, as DNA: TGCGGTGCTAATAGGCCGGGAGGTGGTGAAAAACTGTTTTTT.

This clonotype was counted between two and nine times. This chain joins TRBV29-1 and TRBJ1-1, with D unresolved. V dropped 4 bases and J dropped 5 bases, with 8 bases sitting between them. Per germline, CDR1 SQVTM and CDR2 ANQGSEA. The CDR3 is 11 residues long. The CDR3 DNA is TGCAGCGTTGCACTCGAAACTGAAGCTTTCTTT. Protein product: CSVALETEAFF.